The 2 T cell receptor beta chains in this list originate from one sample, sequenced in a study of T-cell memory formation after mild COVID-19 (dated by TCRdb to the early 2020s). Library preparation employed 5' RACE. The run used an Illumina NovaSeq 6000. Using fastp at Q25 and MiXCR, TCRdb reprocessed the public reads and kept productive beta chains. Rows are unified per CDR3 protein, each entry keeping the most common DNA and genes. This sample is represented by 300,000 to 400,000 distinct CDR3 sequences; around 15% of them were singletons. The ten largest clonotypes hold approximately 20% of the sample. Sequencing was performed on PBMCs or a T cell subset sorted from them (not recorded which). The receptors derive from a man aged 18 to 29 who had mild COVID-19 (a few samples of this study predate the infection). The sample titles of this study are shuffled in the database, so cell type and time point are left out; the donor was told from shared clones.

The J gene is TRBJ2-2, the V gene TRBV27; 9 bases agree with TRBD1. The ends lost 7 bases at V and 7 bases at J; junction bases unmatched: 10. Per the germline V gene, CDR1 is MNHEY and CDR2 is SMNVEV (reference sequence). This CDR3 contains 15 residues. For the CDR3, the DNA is TGTGCCAGCACCACCGGGACAGGGTGGAGCGGGGAGCTGTTTTTT. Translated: CASTTGTGWSGELFF.

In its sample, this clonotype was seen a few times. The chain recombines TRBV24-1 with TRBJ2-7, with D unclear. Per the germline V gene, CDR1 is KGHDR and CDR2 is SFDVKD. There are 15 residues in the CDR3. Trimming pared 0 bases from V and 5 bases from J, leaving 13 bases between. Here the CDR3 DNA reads TGTGCCACCAGTGATTTGCTGGTGGGTCGGAACGAGCAGTACGTC. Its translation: CATSDLLVGRNEQYV.